This TCR beta chain comes out of a study of cytomegalovirus exposure and HLA in healthy donors. This clone was counted only a few times. The antigen remains undetermined. Findings and limits, study-wide: According to the study, around 180 TCR beta chains were cytomegalovirus-associated. The study had only CMV serostatus as immune exposure information.

PCR amplification relied on 60 Vbeta primers (plus 13 Jbeta primers). Profiled with immunoSEQ multiplex PCR; TCRdb holds only in-frame clones, not every one. The sample contains about 200,000 clones, more than 9.5% of which appear only once. CDR1 and CDR2 (germline): SGHVS, FNYEAQ. CDR3 length: 16 residues. Trimming took 5 bases from V and 4 from J; bases not matched to a gene: 11. Sequencing was performed on PBMCs. The gene calls are TRBV7-6 and TRBJ1-5; 7 nucleotides agree with TRBD1. The sequence was collected from a middle-aged man in good health and CMV-seropositive. The CDR3 nucleotides read TGTGCCAGCAGCAAAGAGGGGGGACAGATTAATCAGCCCCAGCATTTT. Amino acid sequence: CASSKEGGQINQPQHF.